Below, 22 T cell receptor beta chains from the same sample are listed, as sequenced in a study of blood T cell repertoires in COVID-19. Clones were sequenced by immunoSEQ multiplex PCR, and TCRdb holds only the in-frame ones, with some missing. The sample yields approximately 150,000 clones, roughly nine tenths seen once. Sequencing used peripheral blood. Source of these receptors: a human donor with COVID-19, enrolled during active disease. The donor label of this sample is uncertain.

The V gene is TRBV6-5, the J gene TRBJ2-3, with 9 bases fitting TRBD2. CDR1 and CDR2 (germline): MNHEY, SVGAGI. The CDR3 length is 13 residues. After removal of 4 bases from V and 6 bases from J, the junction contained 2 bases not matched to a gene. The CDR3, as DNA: TGTGCCAGCAGTTTTAGCGGGGGTGATACGCAGTATTTT. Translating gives CASSFSGGDTQYF.

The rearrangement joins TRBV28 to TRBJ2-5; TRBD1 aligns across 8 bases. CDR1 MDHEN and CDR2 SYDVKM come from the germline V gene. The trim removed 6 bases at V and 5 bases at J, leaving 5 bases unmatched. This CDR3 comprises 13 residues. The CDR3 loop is CASRWTGMETQYF. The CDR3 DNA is TGTGCCAGCAGATGGACAGGGATGGAGACCCAGTACTTC.

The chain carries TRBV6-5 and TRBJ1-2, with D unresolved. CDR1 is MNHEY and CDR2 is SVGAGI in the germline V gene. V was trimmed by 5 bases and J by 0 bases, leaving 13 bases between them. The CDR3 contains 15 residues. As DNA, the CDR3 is TGTGCCAGCAGTCCCGTGGGCAGAACTAACTATGGCTACACCTTC. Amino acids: CASSPVGRTNYGYTF.

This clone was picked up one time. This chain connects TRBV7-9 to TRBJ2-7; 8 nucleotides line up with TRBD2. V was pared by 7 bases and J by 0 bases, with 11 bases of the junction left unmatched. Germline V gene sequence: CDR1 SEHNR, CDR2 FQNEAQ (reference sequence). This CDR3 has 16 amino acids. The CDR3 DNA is TGTGCCAGCACCTACGGGGGGGGCTTTTCCTCCTACGAGCAGTACTTC. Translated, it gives CASTYGGGFSSYEQYF.

The CDR3: CASSLDRASGELFF. CDR3 DNA: TGTGCCAGCAGCCTGGACAGGGCTTCCGGGGAGCTGTTTTTT. The chain carries TRBV11-3 and TRBJ2-2; 8 bases map to TRBD1. The CDR3 totals 14 residues. Germline lookup yields CDR1 SGHNT and CDR2 YENEEA. Losses at the gene ends were 5 bases for V and 6 bases for J; bases not matched to a gene: 5.

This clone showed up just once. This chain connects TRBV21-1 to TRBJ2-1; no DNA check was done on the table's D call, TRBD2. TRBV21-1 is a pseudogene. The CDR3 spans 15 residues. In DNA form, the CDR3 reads TGTGCCCTTACCTCCCCCAGCGGCCATCGGGGGGAGCAGTTCTTC. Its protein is CALTSPSGHRGEQFF.

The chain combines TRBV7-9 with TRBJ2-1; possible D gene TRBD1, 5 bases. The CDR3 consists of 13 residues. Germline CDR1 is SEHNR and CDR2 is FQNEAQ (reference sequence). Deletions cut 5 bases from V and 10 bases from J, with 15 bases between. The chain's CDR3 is CASSLQQVKEQFF. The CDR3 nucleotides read TGTGCCAGCAGCCTACAACAGGTAAAAGAGCAGTTCTTC. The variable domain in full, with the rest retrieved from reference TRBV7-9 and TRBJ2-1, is DTGVSQNPRHKITKRGQNVTFRCDPISEHNRLYWYRQTLGQGPEFLTYFQNEAQLEKSRLLSDRFSAERPKGSFSTLEIQRTEQGDSAMYLCASSLQQVKEQFFGPGTRLTVL.

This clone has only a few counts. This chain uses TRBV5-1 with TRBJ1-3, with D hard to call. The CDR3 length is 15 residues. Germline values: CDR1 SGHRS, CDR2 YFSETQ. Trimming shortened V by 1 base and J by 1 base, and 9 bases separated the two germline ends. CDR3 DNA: TGCGCCAGCAGCTTGTCTTCCGGGTCTGGAAACACCATATATTTT. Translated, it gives CASSLSSGSGNTIYF. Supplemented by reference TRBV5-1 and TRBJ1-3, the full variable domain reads KAGVTQTPRYLIKTRGQQVTLSCSPISGHRSVSWYQQTPGQGLQFLFEYFSETQRNKGNFPGRFSGRQFSNSRSEMNVSTLELGDSALYLCASSLSSGSGNTIYFGEGSWLTVV.

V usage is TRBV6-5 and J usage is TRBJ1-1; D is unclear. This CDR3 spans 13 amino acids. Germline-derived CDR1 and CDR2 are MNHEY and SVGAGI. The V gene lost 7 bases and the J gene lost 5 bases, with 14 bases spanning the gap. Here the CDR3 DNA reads TGTGCCAGCACCCCTAGAGGTGTAACTGAAGCTTTCTTT. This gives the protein CASTPRGVTEAFF.

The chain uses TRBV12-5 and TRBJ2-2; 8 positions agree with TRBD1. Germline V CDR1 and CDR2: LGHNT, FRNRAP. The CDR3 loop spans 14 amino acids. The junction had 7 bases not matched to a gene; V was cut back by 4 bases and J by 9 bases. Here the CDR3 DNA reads TGTGCTAGTGGTTGGACAGGGCGATTAAGGGAGCTGTTTTTT. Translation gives CASGWTGRLRELFF.

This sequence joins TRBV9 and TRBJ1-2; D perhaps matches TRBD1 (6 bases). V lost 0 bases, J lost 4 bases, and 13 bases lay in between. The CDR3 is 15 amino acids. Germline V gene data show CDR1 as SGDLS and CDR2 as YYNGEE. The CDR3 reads CASSVDPGQIYGYTF. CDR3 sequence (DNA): TGTGCCAGCAGCGTAGACCCCGGACAGATCTATGGCTACACCTTC.

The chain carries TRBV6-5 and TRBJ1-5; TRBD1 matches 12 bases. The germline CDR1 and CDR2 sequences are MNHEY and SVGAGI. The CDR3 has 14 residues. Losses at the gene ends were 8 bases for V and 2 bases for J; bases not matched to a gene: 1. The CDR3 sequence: CASGTGGGNQPQHF. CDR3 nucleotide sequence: TGTGCCAGCGGGACAGGGGGCGGCAATCAGCCCCAGCATTTT.

CDR3 in amino acids: CASSLVTGDYEQYF. CDR3 bases: TGTGCCAGCAGCTTAGTTACAGGGGACTACGAGCAGTACTTC. V gene TRBV11-2 combines with J gene TRBJ2-7; 7 bases are shared with TRBD1. V shed 1 base, J shed 3 bases, and the junction held 3 bases outside the gene matches. The germline V gene has CDR1 SGHAT and CDR2 FQNNGV. This CDR3 region has 14 residues. Filled out from reference TRBV11-2 and TRBJ2-7, the complete variable domain reads EAGVAQSPRYKIIEKRQSVAFWCNPISGHATLYWYQQILGQGPKLLIQFQNNGVVDDSQLPKDRFSAERLKGVDSTLKIQPAKLEDSAVYLCASSLVTGDYEQYFGPGTRLTVT.

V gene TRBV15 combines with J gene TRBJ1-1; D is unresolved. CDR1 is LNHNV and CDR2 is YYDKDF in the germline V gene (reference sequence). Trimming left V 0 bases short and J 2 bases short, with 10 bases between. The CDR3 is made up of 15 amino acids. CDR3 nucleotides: TGTGCCACCAGCAGAGATCGTGCCAGTAACACTGAAGCTTTCTTT. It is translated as CATSRDRASNTEAFF.

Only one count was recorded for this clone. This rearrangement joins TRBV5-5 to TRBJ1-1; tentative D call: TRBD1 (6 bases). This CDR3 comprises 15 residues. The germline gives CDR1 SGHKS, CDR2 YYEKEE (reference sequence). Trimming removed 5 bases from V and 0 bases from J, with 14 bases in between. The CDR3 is CASRPEGGVNTEAFF. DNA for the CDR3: TGTGCCAGCAGACCCGAGGGGGGGGTGAACACTGAAGCTTTCTTT.

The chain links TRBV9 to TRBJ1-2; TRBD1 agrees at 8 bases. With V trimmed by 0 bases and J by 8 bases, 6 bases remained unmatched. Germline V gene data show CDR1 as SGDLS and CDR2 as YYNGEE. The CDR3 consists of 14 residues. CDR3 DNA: TGTGCCAGCAGCGTAGGACTGGACAGGGACGGCTACACCTTC. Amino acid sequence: CASSVGLDRDGYTF.

The CDR3 DNA follows: TGTGCCAGCAGCTCCGGACAGGGCTTCTATGGCTACACCTTC. It encodes CASSSGQGFYGYTF. The chain combines TRBV7-2 with TRBJ1-2, with 8 bases matching TRBD1. The V gene end was trimmed by 4 bases and the J gene end by 4 bases; junction bases not matched to a gene: 5. This CDR3 is built from 14 residues. Germline loops: CDR1 SGHTA, CDR2 FQGNSA.

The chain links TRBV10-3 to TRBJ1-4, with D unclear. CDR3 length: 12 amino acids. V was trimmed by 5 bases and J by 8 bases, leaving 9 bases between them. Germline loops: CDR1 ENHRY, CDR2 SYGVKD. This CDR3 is CAISPRGEKLFF. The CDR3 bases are TGTGCCATCAGTCCACGGGGAGAAAAACTGTTTTTT.

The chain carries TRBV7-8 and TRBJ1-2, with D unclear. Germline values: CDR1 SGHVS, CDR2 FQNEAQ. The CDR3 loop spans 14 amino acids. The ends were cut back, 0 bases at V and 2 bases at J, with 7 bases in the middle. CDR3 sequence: CASSLASVNYGYTF. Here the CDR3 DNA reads TGTGCCAGCAGCTTAGCATCAGTAAACTATGGCTACACCTTC.

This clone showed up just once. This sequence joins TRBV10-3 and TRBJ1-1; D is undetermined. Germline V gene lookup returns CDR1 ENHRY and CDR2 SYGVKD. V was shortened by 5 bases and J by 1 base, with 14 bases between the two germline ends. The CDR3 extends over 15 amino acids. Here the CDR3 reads CAISLRLGANTEAFF. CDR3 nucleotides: TGTGCCATCAGTCTGCGACTCGGAGCGAACACTGAAGCTTTCTTT.

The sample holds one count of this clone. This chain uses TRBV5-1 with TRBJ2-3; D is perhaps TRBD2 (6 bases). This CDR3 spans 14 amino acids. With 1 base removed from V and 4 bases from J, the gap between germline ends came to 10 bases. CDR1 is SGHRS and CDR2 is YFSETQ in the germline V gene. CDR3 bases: TGCGCCAGCAGCTTGAGACGGGAGCCAGATACGCAGTATTTT. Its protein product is CASSLRREPDTQYF.

CDR3 residues: CASSYGRGKYF. The CDR3 region has the DNA TGTGCCAGCAGTTACGGCAGGGGGAAGTACTTC. The V gene is TRBV6-2 or TRBV6-3, the J gene TRBJ2-5, with 7 nucleotides matching TRBD1. The CDR3 has 11 residues. The V gene's germline CDR1 is MNHEY and CDR2 SVGEGT. V was pared by 2 bases and J by 12 bases, with 3 bases of the junction left unmatched.